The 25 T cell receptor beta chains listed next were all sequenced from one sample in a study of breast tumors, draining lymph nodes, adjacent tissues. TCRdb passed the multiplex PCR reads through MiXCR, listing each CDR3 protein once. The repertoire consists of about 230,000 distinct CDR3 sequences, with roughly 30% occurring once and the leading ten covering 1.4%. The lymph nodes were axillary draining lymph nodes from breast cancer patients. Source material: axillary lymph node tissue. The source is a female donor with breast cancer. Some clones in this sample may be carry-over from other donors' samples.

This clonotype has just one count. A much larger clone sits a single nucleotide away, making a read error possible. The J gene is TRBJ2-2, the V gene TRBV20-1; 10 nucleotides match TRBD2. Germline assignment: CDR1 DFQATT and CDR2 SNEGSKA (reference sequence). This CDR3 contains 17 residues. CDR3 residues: CSARKAGGVRVTGKLFF. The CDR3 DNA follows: TGCAGTGCTAGGAAAGCGGGAGGGGTCCGGGTCACCGGGAAGCTGTTTTTT.

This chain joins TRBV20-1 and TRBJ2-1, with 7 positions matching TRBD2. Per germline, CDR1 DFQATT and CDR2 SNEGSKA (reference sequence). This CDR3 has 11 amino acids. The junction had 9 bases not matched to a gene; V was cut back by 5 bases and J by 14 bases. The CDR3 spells CSARTRGAEFF. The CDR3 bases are TGCAGTGCTCGGACTAGGGGTGCGGAGTTCTTC.

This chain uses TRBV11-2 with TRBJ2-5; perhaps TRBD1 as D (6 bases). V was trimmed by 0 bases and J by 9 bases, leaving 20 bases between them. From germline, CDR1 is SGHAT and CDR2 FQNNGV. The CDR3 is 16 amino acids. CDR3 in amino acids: CASSLDWGQGNQPQYF. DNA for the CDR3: TGTGCCAGCAGCTTAGATTGGGGGCAGGGAAATCAGCCCCAGTACTTC. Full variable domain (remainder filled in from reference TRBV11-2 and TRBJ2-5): EAGVAQSPRYKIIEKRQSVAFWCNPISGHATLYWYQQILGQGPKLLIQFQNNGVVDDSQLPKDRFSAERLKGVDSTLKIQPAKLEDSAVYLCASSLDWGQGNQPQYFGPGTRLLVL.

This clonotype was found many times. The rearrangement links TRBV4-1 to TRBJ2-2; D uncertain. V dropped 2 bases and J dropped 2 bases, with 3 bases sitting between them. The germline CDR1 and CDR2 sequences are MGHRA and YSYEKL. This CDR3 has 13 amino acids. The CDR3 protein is CASSQPNTGELFF. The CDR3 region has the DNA TGCGCCAGCAGCCAACCCAACACCGGGGAGCTGTTTTTT.

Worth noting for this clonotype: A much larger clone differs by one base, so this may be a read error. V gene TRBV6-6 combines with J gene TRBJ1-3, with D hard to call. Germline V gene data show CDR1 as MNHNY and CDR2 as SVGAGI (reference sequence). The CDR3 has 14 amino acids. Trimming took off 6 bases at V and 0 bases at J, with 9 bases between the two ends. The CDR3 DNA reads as TGTGCCAGCAGCCTCGTGGGCTCTGGAAACACCATATATTTT. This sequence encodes CASSLVGSGNTIYF.

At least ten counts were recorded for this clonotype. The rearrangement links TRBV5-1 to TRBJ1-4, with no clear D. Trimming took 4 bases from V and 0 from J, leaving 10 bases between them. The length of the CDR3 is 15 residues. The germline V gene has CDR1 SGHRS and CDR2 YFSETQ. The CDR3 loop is CASSESPATNEKLFF. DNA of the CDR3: TGCGCCAGCAGCGAGAGCCCCGCAACTAATGAAAAACTGTTTTTT. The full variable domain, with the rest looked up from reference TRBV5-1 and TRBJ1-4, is KAGVTQTPRYLIKTRGQQVTLSCSPISGHRSVSWYQQTPGQGLQFLFEYFSETQRNKGNFPGRFSGRQFSNSRSEMNVSTLELGDSALYLCASSESPATNEKLFFGSGTQLSVL.

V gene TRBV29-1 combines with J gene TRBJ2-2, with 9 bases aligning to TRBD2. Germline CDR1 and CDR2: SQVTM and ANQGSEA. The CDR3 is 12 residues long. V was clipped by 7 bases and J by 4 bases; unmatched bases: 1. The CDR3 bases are TGCAGCGGGGGACTAGCCACCGGGGAGCTGTTTTTT. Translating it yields CSGGLATGELFF.

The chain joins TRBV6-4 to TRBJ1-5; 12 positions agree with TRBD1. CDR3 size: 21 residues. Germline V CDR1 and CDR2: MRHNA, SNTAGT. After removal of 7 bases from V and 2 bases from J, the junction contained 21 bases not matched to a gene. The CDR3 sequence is CASTSYHPGTGGNGGNQPQHF. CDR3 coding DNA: TGTGCCAGCACATCCTACCATCCCGGGACAGGGGGCAATGGGGGCAATCAGCCCCAGCATTTT.

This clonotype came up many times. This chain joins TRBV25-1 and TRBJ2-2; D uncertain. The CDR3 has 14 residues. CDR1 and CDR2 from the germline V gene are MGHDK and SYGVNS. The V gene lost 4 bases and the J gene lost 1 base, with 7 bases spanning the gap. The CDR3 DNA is TGTGCCAGCAGTGCAGCCGGGAACACCGGGGAGCTGTTTTTT. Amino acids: CASSAAGNTGELFF.

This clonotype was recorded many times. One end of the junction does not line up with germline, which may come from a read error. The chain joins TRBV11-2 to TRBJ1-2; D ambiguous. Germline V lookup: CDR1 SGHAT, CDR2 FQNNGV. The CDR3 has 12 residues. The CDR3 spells CASSPTLKAPNF. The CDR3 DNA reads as TGTGCCAGCAGCCCGACGTTGAAGGCGCCAAACTTC. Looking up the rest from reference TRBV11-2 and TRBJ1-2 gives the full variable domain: EAGVAQSPRYKIIEKRQSVAFWCNPISGHATLYWYQQILGQGPKLLIQFQNNGVVDDSQLPKDRFSAERLKGVDSTLKIQPAKLEDSAVYLCASSPTLKAPNFGSGTRLTVV.

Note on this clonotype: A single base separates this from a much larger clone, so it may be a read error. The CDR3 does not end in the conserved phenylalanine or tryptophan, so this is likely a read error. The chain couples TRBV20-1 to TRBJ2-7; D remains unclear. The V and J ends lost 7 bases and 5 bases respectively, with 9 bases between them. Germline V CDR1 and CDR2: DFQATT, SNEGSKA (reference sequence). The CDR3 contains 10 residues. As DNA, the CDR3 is TGCAGTGGCCAAGAGCACGAGCAGTACTCC. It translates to CSGQEHEQYS.

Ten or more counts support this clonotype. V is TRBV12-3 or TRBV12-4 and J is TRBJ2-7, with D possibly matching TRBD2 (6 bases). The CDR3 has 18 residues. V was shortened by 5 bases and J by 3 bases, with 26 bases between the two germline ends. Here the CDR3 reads CASSPRGLTLPHLYEQYF. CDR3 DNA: TGTGCCAGCAGTCCCCGGGGACTCACCCTGCCCCATCTCTACGAGCAGTACTTC.

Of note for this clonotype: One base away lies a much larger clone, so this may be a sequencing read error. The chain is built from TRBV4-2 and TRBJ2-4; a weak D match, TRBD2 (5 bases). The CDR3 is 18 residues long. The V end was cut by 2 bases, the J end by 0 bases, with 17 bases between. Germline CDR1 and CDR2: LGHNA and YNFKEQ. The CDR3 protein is CASSQQPSGGLAKNIQYF. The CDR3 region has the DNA TGTGCCAGCAGCCAACAACCTTCTGGCGGACTAGCCAAAAACATTCAGTACTTC.

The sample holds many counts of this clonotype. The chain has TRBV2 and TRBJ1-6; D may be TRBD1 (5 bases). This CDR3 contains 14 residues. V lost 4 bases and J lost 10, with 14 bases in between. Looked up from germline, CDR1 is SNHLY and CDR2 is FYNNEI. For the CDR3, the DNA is TGTGCCAGCAGTGCCAGGGCGAAGGAGTCACCCCTCCACTTT. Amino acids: CASSARAKESPLHF.

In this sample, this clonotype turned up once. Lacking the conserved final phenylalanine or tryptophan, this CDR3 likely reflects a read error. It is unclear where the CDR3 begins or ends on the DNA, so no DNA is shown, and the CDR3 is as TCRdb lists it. CDR3 loop: CATSDVQDSNQPQHS. This chain joins TRBV24-1 and TRBJ1-5. The CDR3 is 15 residues long, ends included. Germline CDR1 and CDR2: KGHDR and SFDVKD.

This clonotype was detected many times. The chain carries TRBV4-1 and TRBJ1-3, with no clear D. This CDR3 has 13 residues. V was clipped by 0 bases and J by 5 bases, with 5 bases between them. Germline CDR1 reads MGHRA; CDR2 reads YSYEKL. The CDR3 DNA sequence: TGCGCCAGCAGCCAAGATGTCAGAAACACCATATATTTT. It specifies CASSQDVRNTIYF.

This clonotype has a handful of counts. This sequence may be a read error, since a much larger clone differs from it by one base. The CDR3 sequence: CASSGALATQYF. The CDR3 DNA reads TGTGCCAGCAGCGGGGCCTTGGCGACCCAGTACTTC. The J gene is TRBJ2-5, the V gene TRBV5-4, with D possibly matching TRBD1 (5 bases). This CDR3 spans 12 amino acids. V lost 4 bases and J 7 bases, leaving 11 bases between the germline ends. The germline gives CDR1 SGHNT, CDR2 YYREEE (reference sequence).

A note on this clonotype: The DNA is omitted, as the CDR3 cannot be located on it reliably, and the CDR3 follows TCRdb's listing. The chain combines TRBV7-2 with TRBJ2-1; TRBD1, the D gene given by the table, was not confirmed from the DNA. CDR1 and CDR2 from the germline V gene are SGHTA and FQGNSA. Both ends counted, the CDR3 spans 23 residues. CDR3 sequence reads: CASSLERGDTEAFFGQGNNEQFF.

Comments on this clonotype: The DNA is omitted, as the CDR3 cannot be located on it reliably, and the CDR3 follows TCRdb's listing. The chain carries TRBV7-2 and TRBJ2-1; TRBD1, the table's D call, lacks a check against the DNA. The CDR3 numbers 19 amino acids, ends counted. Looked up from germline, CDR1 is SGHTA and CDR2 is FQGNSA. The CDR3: CDSSFYICSAKQGAGEQFF.

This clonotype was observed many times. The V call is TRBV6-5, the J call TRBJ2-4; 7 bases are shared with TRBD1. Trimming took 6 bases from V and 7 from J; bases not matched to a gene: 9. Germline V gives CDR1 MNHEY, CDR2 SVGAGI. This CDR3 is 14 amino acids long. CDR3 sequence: CASSNTGARNIQYF. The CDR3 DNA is TGTGCCAGCAGCAATACAGGGGCCCGGAACATTCAGTACTTC.

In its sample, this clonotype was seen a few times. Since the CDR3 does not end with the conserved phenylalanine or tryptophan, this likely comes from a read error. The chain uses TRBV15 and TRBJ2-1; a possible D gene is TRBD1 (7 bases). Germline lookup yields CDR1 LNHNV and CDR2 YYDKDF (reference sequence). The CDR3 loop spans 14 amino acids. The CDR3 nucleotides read TGTGCCACCCGCAGGGGGAGGACCTACAATGAGCAGTTCCTC. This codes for CATRRGRTYNEQFL.

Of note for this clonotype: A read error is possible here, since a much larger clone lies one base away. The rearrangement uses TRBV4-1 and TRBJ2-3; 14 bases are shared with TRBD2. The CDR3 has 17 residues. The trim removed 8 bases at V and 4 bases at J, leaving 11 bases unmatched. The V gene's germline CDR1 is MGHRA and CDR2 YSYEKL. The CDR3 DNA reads TGCGCCAGCGGCCTCGGGACTAGCGGGAGTGGGGCAGATACGCAGTATTTT. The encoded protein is CASGLGTSGSGADTQYF.

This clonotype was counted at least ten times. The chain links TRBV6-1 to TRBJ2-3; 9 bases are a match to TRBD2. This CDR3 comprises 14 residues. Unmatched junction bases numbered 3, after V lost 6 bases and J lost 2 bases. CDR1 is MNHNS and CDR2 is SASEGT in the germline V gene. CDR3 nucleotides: TGTGCCAGCAGAGCGGGAGGACTCACAGATACGCAGTATTTT. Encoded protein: CASRAGGLTDTQYF.

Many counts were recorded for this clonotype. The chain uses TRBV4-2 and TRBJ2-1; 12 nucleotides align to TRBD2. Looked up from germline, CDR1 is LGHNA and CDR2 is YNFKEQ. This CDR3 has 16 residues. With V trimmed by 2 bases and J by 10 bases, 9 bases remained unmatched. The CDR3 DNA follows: TGTGCCAGCAGCCAACCGACTAGCGGGAGACTTTACGAGCAGTTCTTC. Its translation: CASSQPTSGRLYEQFF.

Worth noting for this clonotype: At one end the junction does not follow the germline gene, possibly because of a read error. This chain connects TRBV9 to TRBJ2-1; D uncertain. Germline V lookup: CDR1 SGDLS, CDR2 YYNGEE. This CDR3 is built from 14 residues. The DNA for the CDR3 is TGTGCCAGCAGCGTAGCCCAGGCCTACAATGAGCAGTCCTTC. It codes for CASSVAQAYNEQSF.